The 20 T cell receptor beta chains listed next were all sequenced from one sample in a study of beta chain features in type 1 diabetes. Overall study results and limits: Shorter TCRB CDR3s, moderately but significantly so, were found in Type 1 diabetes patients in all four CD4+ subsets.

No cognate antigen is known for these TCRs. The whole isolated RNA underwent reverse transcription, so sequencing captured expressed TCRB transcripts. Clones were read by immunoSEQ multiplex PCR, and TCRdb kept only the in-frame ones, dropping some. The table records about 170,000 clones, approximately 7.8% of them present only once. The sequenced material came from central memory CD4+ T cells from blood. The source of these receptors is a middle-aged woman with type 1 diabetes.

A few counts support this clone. CDR3 bases: TGTGCCAGCAGCTCGGTCCAATACGAGCAGTACTTC. Encoded protein: CASSSVQYEQYF. This chain uses TRBV7-9 with TRBJ2-7; D remains ambiguous. Trimming removed 4 bases from V and 4 bases from J, with 8 bases in between. Per germline, CDR1 SEHNR and CDR2 FQNEAQ (reference sequence). This CDR3 contains 12 residues.

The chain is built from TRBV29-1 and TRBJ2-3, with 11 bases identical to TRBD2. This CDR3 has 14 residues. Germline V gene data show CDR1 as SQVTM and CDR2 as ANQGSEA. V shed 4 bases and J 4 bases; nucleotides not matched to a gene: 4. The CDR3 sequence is CSVVAGGPADTQYF. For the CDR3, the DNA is TGCAGCGTTGTAGCGGGAGGGCCCGCAGATACGCAGTATTTT.

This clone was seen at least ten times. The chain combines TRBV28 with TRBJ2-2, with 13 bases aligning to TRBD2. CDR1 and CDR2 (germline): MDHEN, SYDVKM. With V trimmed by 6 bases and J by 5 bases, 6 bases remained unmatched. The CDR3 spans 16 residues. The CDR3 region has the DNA TGTGCCAGCAGCAAGGGACTAGCGGGAAGAACCGGGGAGCTGTTTTTT. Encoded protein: CASSKGLAGRTGELFF.

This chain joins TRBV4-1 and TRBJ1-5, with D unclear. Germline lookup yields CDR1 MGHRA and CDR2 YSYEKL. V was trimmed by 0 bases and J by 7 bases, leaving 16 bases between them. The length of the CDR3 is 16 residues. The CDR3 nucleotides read TGCGCCAGCAGCCAAGATAATCGTATACTGCGGCAGCCCCAGCATTTT. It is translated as CASSQDNRILRQPQHF.

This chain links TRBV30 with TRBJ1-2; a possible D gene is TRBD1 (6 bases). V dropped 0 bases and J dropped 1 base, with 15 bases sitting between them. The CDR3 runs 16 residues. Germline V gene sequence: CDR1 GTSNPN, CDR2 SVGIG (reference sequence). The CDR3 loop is CAWSVAGAGGNYGYTF. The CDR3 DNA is TGTGCCTGGAGTGTTGCAGGGGCGGGGGGTAACTATGGCTACACCTTC.

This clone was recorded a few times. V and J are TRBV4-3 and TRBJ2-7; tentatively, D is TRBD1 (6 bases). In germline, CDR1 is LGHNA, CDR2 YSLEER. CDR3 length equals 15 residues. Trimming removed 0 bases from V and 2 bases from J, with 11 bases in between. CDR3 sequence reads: CASSQERTGPYEQYF. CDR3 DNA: TGCGCCAGCAGCCAAGAACGAACAGGGCCCTACGAGCAGTACTTC.

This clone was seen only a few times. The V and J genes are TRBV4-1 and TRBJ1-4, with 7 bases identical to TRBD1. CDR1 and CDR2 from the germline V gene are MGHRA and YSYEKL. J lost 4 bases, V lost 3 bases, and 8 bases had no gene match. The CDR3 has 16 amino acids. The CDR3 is CASSQRGQVNNEKLFF. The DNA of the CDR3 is TGCGCCAGCAGCCAGAGAGGACAGGTTAATAATGAAAAACTGTTTTTT.

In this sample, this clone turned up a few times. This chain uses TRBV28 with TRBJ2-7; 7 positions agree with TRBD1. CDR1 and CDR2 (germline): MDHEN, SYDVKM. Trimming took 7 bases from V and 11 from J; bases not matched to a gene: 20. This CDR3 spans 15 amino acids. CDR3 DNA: TGTGCCAGCACCCCTCGGGGCAGGGGGTCCCTGAGGGAGTACTTC. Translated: CASTPRGRGSLREYF.

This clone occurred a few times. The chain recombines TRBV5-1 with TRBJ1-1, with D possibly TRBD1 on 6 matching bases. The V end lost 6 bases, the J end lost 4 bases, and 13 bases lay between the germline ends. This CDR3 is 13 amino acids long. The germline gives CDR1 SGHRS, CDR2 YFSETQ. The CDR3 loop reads CASTEQGGTEAFF. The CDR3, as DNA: TGCGCCAGCACCGAACAGGGCGGCACTGAAGCTTTCTTT.

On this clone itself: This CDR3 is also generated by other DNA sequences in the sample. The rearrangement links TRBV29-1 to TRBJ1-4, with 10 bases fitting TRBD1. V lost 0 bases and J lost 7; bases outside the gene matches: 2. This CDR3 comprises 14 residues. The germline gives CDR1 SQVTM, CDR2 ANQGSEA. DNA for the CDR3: TGCAGCGTTGAAGATGGGGACAGGGGTGAAAAACTGTTTTTT. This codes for CSVEDGDRGEKLFF. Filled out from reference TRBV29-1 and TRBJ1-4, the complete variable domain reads SAVISQKPSRDICQRGTSLTIQCQVDSQVTMMFWYRQQPGQSLTLIATANQGSEATYESGFVIDKFPISRPNLTFSTLTVSNMSPEDSSIYLCSVEDGDRGEKLFFGSGTQLSVL.

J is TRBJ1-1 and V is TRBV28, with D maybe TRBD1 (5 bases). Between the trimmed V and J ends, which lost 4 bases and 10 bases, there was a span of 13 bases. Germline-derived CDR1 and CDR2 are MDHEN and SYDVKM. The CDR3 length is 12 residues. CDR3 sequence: CASSWEGQGAFF. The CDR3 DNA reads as TGTGCCAGCAGTTGGGAGGGGCAGGGAGCTTTCTTT.

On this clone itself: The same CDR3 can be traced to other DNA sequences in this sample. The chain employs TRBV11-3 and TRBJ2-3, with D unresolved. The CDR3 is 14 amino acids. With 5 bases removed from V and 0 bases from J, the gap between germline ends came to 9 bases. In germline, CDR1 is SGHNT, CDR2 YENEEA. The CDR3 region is CASSPTTSTDTQYF. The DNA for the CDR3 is TGTGCCAGCAGCCCTACTACTAGCACAGATACGCAGTATTTT.

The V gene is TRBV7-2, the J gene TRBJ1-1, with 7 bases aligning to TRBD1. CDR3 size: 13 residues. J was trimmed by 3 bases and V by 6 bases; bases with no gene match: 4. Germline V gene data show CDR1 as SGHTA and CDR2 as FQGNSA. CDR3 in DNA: TGTGCCAGCAGGCTCACAGGGGACACTGAAGCTTTCTTT. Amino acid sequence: CASRLTGDTEAFF.

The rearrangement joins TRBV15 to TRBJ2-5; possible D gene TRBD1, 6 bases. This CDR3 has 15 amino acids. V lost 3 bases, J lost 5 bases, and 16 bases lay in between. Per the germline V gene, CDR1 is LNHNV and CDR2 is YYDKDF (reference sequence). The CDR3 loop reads CATSSETGRRETQYF. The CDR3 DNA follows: TGTGCCACCAGCAGCGAGACAGGCCGGCGGGAGACCCAGTACTTC. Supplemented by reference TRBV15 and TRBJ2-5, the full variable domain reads DAMVIQNPRYQVTQFGKPVTLSCSQTLNHNVMYWYQQKSSQAPKLLFHYYDKDFNNEADTPDNFQSRRPNTSFCFLDIRSPGLGDTAMYLCATSSETGRRETQYFGPGTRLLVL.

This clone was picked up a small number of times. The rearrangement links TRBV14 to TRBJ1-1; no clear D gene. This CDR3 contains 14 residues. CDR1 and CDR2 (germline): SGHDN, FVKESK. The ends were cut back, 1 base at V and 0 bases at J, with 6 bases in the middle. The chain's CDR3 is CASSQVNMNTEAFF. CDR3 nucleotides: TGTGCCAGCAGCCAAGTTAACATGAACACTGAAGCTTTCTTT.

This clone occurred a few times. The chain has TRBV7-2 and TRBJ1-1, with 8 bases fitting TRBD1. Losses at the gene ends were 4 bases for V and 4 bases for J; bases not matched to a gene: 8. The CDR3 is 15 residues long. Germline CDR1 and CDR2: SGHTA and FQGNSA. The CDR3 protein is CASSSQGAVGTEAFF. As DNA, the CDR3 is TGTGCCAGCAGCTCGCAGGGGGCGGTCGGCACTGAAGCTTTCTTT.

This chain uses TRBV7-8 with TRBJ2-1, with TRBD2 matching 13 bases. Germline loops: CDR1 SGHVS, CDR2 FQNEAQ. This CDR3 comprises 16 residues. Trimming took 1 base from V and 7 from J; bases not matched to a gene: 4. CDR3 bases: TGTGCCAGCAGCTTAGGGGGGACTAGCGGGGTGAATGAGCAGTTCTTC. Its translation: CASSLGGTSGVNEQFF.

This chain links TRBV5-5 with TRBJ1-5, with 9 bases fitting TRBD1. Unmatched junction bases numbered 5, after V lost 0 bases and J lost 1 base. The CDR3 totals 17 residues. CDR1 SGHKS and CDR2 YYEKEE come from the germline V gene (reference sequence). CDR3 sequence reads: CASSLAGTGLSNQPQHF. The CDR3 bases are TGTGCCAGCAGCTTGGCCGGGACAGGGTTAAGCAATCAGCCCCAGCATTTT.

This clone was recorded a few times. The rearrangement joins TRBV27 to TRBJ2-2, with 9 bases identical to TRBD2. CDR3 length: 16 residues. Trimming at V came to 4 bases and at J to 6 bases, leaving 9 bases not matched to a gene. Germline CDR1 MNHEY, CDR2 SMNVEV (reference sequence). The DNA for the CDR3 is TGTGCCAGCAGTTCGATAGCGGGAGCAGTACCCGGGGAGCTGTTTTTT. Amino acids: CASSSIAGAVPGELFF.

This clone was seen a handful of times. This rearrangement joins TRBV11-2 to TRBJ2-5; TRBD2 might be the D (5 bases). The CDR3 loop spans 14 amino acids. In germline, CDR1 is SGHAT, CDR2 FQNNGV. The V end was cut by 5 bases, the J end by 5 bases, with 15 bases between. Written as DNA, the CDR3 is TGTGCCAGCAGCATTTCGAGGACTTTGGAGACCCAGTACTTC. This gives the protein CASSISRTLETQYF.